This T cell receptor beta chain appears in the sequencing data of a study of read filtering for tumor transcriptome and immune sequencing (dated by TCRdb to 2019 to 2021). About the study as a whole: The cohort had about 17 male and approximately 13 female patients with a mean age of roughly 70 years, ranging from about 40 to 85. Using the same bone marrow samples, the study ran both targeted immune repertoire sequencing and bulk whole-transcriptome sequencing and then compared the TCR repertoires from each method. As a main aim, a read-filtering strategy for immune repertoire data was addressed, with the specific question being whether clonotypes supported by a single read should be removed. Per sample, about 3.5 to 11 million TCR-region mapped reads were obtained with IR-seq, compared with only roughly 80 to 1273 with RNA-seq. After DNase treatment, whole-transcriptome libraries were prepared using the TruSeq RNA Access Library Prep Kit. Under revised international staging, 8 patients fell into R-ISS I, approximately 15 into R-ISS II and six or seven into R-ISS III.

V loses 3 bases of germline sequence and J loses 3 bases, and the interval between the two ends is 0 bases. The CDR3, cysteine through phenylalanine, is 11 amino acids long. Of the read, only the CDR3 DNA is kept; its 33 bases are in frame from base 1. CDR1 and CDR2 are read off the germline V gene as SGHVS and FQNEAQ. General conclusions and limits of the study: Compared with RNA-seq, IR-seq captured clonotypes at much greater depth and more reliably, and a smaller IR-seq throughput was enough to identify most of the shared clonotypes. Single-read clonotypes made up around 80% of clonotypes but only around 4% of total reads in IR-seq, compared with more than 70% of clonotypes and roughly 45% of reads in RNA-seq. The sorted CD138-negative fraction was not purified T cells but a mixed bone marrow immune population. When single-read clonotypes were removed, the proportions of shared clonotypes in IR-seq and RNA-seq correlated more strongly.

Taking its sample share into account, this clonotype is medium-sized (0.01 to 0.1%). Its antigen is still unknown. No per-base quality is available; no much larger clone lies one base away. TCR libraries were built from roughly 400 ng RNA with the Immunoverse kit, using molecular barcoded adaptors covering alpha/delta and beta/gamma chains. TCR library preparation used the same RNA that was used for transcriptome sequencing. Sequencing of TCR libraries was carried out on an Illumina HiSeq 4000 with 2 x 150 cycles. Turning to the authors' computational methods: Using MiXCR, which included quality filtering and error correction, TCR reads were aligned to human V, D, J and C references and then assembled into CDR3 clonotypes. The tcR package in R was used to analyze clonotype counts and gene usage diversity. Raw mapping reads were checked after the RNA-seq reads had been mapped by STAR aligner version 2.5.3a onto the human GRCh37 genome. IR-seq fastq files were randomly downsampled with Seqtk 1.3 to test the effect of sequencing depth on detected clonotypes. TCRdb reanalyzed the raw reads on its own, using fastp at Q25 for trimming and MiXCR for clone calling, and kept in-frame beta chains. Rows with one shared CDR3 protein collapse into an entry with the most common genes and DNA. The V and J calls, along with clone size, are taken from TCRdb and not from the paper's own processing. Within this sample are 25,000 to 35,000 distinct CDR3 sequences, with 18% of them counted one time only. The top ten clones comprise 16% of the sample.

Each patient had bone marrow sampled at the time of active disease. Isolation of bone marrow mononuclear cells was performed by Ficoll-Hypaque density gradient centrifugation. Myeloma plasma cells were removed and CD138-negative cells were collected by negative selection after labeling with CD138 magnetic microbeads on a MACS separator. Flow cytometry on an Attune NxT with CD138 antibodies was used to check the purity of the isolated cells. Total RNA was extracted using TRIzol reagent and was quantified on a NanoDrop spectrophotometer. For each patient, the CD138-negative bone marrow sample underwent paired RNA-seq and IR-seq.

The specimen was a population of CD138-negative cells sorted from bone marrow. In light of the paper, this sample's cell subset or site label describes: bone marrow mononuclear cells depleted of CD138+ plasma/myeloma cells by negative magnetic selection. This sequence originates from a donor at least 40 years old with multiple myeloma. Recombination joined TRBV7-8 with TRBJ2-1, with the identity of the D gene unclear. The bases read TGTGCCAGCAGCTTCTACAATGAGCAGTTCTTC. Protein translation: CASSFYNEQFF.